This TCR beta chain stems from a study of beta chain features in type 1 diabetes. This clone occurred a few times. This CDR3 is also generated by other DNA sequences in the sample. Germline CDR1 GTSNPN, CDR2 SVGIG (reference sequence). The CDR3 extends over 12 amino acids. Trimming removed 4 bases at V and 4 bases at J, with 9 bases between. Of the isolated RNA, all was reverse transcribed, and so the sequenced material was expressed TCRB transcripts. Sequenced by immunoSEQ multiplex PCR; TCRdb stores in-frame clones only, minus some. The sample includes a few hundred thousand clones, 25% to 30% of them seen just once. Sort purity for all populations was recorded as exceeding 98%.

The source is a man under 40 in good health. This rearrangement joins TRBV30 to TRBJ2-3; TRBD1 or TRBD2 may be the D gene (6 bases each). The specimen was central memory CD4+ T cells from blood. As DNA, the CDR3 is TGTGCCTGGAAGGGGGGTGCAGATACGCAGTATTTT. Amino acids: CAWKGGADTQYF. The full variable domain, with the rest looked up from reference TRBV30 and TRBJ2-3, is SQTIHQWPATLVQPVGSPLSLECTVEGTSNPNLYWYRQAAGRGLQLLFYSVGIGQISSEVPQNLSASRPQDRQFILSSKKLLLSDSGFYLCAWKGGADTQYFGPGTRLTVL.